This T cell receptor (beta chain) was identified during a study of blood T cell repertoires in COVID-19. Whole-study context: Sources were T cells, B-cell-depleted T cells, or PBMCs; the material itself was cDNA or gDNA.

Under the authors' procedure: Estimated nucleated cell counts came from reference gene primer amplification. The table came from immunoSEQ multiplex PCR; TCRdb's copy has only in-frame clones and leaves some out. V, J and clone size are those of that table, while D and trimming were read from the DNA. The table has some 250,000 clones, approximately 90% seen once. Germline CDR1 KGHDR, CDR2 SFDVKD. The CDR3 loop spans 15 amino acids. V lost 3 bases, J lost 7 bases, and 1 base stayed unmatched. This clone was detected once. Source material: peripheral blood. V gene TRBV24-1 combines with J gene TRBJ2-1; 14 nucleotides align to TRBD2. The receptor comes from a woman aged 40 to 50 who had recovered from COVID-19. CDR3 loop: CATSDRTSGRNEQFF. The CDR3, as DNA: TGTGCCACCAGTGATCGGACTAGCGGGAGGAATGAGCAGTTCTTC.